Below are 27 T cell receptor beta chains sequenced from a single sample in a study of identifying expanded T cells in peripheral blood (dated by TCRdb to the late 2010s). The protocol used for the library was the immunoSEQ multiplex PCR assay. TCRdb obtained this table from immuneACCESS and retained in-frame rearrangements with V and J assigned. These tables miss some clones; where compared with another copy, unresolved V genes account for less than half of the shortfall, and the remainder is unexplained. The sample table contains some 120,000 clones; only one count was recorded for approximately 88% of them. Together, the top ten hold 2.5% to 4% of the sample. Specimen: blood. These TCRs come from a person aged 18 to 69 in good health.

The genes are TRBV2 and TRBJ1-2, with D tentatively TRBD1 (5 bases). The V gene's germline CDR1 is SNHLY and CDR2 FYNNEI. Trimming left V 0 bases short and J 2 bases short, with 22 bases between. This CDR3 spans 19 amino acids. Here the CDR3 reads CASSEAPRPSGQVNYGYTF. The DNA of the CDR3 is TGTGCCAGCAGTGAAGCGCCTCGGCCCTCAGGGCAGGTAAACTATGGCTACACCTTC.

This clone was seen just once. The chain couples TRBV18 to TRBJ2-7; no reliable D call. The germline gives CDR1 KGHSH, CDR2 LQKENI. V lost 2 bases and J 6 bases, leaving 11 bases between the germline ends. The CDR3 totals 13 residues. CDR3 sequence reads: CASSPVSNREQYF. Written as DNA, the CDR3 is TGTGCCAGCTCACCAGTATCTAATCGCGAGCAGTACTTC.

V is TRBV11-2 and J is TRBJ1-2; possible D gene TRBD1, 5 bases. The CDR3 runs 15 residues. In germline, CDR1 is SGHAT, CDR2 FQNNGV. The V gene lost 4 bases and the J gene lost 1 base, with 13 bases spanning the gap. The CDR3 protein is CASSSLSDSNYGYTF. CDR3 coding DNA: TGTGCCAGCAGCTCCCTGAGCGACAGTAACTATGGCTACACCTTC.

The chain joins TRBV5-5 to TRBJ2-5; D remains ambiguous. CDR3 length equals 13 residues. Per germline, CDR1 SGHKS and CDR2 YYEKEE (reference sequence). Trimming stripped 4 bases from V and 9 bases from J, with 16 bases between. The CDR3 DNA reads TGTGCCAGCAGCCCGACAAAGCCAGCGCCCCAGTACTTC. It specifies CASSPTKPAPQYF.

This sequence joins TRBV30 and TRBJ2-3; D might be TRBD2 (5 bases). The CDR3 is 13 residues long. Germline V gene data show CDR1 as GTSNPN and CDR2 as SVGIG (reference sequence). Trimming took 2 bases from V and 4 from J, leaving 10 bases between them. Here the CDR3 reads CAWSPPGSDTQYF. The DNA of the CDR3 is TGTGCCTGGAGTCCGCCGGGGTCAGATACGCAGTATTTT.

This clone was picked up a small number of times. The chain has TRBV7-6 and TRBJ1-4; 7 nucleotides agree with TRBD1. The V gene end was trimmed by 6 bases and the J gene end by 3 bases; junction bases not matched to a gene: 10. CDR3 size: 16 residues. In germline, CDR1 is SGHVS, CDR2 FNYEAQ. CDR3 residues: CASSRPAGTANEKLFF. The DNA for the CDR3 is TGTGCCAGCAGTCGACCCGCCGGGACAGCTAATGAAAAACTGTTTTTT. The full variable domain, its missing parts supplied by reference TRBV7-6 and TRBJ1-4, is GAGVSQSPRYKVTKRGQDVALRCDPISGHVSLYWYRQALGQGPEFLTYFNYEAQQDKSGLPNDRFSAERPEGSISTLTIQRTEQRDSAMYRCASSRPAGTANEKLFFGSGTQLSVL.

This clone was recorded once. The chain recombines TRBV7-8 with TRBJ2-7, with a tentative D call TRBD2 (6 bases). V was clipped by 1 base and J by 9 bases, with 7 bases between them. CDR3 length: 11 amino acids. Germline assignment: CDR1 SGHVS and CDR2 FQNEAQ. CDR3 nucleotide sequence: TGTGCCAGCAGCTTAGAGGGAGGGCAGTACTTC. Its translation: CASSLEGGQYF.

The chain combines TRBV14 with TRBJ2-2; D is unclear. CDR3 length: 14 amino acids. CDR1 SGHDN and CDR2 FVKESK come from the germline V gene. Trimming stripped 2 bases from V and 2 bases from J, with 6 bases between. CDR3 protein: CASSQQVNTGELFF. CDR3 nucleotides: TGTGCCAGCAGCCAACAGGTTAACACCGGGGAGCTGTTTTTT.

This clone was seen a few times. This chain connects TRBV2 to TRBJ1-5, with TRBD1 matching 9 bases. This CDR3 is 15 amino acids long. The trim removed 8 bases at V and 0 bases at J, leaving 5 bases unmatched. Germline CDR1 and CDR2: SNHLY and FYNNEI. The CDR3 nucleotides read TGTGCCAGCGGGACAGGGATTTATAGCAATCAGCCCCAGCATTTT. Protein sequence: CASGTGIYSNQPQHF.

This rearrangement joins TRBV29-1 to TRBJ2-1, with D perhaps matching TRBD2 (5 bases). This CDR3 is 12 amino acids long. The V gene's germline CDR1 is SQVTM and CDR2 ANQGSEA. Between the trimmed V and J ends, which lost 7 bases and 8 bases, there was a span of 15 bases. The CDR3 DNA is TGCAGCGCCGACTCCATCGGGGATGAGCAGTTCTTC. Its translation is CSADSIGDEQFF.

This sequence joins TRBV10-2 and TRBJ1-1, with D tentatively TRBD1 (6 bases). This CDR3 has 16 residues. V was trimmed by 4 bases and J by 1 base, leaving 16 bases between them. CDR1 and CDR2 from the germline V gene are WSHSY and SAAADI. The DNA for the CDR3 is TGCGCCAGCAGTGGCAGACCGGGACATAGGAACACTGAAGCTTTCTTT. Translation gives CASSGRPGHRNTEAFF.

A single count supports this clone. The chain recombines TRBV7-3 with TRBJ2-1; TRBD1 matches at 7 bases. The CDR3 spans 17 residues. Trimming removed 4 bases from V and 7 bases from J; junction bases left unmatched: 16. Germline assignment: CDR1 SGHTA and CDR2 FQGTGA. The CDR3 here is CASSSLPSGQATNEQFF. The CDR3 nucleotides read TGTGCCAGCAGCTCCCTTCCCTCTGGACAGGCAACTAATGAGCAGTTCTTC.

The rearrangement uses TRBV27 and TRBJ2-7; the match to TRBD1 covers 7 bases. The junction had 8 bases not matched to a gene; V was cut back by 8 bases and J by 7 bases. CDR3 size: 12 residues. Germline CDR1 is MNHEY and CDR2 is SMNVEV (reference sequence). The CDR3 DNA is TGTGCCAGCGGTTCCAGGGGGTTGGAGCAGTACTTC. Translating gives CASGSRGLEQYF.

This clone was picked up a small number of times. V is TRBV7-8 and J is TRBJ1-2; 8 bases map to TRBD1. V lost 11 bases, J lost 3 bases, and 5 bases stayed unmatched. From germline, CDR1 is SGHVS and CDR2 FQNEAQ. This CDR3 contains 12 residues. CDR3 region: CAARQGYYGYTF. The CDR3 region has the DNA TGTGCCGCCCGACAGGGGTACTATGGCTACACCTTC.

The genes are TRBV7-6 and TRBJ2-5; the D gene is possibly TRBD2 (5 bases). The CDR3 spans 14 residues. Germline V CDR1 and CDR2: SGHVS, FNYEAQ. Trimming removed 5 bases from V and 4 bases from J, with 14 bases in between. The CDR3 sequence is CASSQARGRETQYF. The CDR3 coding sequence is TGTGCCAGCAGCCAGGCTCGGGGTCGAGAGACCCAGTACTTC.

In DNA, the CDR3 is TGTGCCAGCAGTCCGCAGGGAGGGTACCTTGGTACGCAGTATTTT. It is translated as CASSPQGGYLGTQYF. The chain joins TRBV6-1 to TRBJ2-3, with 7 nucleotides matching TRBD2. Trimming cost V 5 bases and J 8 bases; bases outside gene matches: 13. The V gene's germline CDR1 is MNHNS and CDR2 SASEGT. This CDR3 is 15 amino acids long.

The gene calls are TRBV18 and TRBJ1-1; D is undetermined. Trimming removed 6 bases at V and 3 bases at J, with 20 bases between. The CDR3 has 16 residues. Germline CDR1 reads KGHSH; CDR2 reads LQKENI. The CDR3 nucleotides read TGTGCCAGCTCCCCCCGGCAGGCCGGGGAGTACACTGAAGCTTTCTTT. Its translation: CASSPRQAGEYTEAFF. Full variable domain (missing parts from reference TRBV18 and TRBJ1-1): NAGVMQNPRHLVRRRGQEARLRCSPMKGHSHVYWYRQLPEEGLKFMVYLQKENIIDESGMPKERFSAEFPKEGPSILRIQQVVRGDSAAYFCASSPRQAGEYTEAFFGQGTRLTVV.

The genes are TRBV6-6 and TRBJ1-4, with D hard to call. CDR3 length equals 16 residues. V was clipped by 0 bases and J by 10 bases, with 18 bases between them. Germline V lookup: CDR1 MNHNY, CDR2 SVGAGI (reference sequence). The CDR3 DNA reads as TGTGCCAGCAGTTACTCGCCAGACCGGGTGAGCGGAAAACTGTTTTTT. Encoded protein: CASSYSPDRVSGKLFF.

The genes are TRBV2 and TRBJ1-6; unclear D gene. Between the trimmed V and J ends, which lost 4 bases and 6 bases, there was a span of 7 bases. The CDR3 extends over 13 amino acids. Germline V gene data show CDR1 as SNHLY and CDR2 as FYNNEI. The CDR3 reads CASSVLTNSPLHF. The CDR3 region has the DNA TGTGCCAGCAGTGTTCTAACTAATTCACCCCTCCACTTT.

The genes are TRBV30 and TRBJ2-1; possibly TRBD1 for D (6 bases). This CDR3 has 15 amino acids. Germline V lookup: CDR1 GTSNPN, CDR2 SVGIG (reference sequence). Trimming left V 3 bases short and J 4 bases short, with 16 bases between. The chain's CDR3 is CAWRGSGGPYNEQFF. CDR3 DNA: TGTGCCTGGAGAGGGAGTGGGGGCCCGTACAATGAGCAGTTCTTC.

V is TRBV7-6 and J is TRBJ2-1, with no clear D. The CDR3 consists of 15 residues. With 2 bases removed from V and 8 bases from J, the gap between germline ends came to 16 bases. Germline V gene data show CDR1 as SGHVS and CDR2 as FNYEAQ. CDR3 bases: TGTGCCAGCAGCTTACCGGGCTCCCCCCTGGATGAGCAGTTCTTC. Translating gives CASSLPGSPLDEQFF.

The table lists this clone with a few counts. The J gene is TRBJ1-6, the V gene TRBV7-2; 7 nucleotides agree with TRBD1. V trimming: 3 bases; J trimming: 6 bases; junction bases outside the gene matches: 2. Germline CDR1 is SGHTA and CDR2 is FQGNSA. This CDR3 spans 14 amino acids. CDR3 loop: CASSFRDSNSPLHF. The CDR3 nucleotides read TGTGCCAGCAGCTTCCGGGACAGTAATTCACCCCTCCACTTT.

The CDR3: CASRWTGVNTEAFF. For the CDR3, the DNA is TGTGCCAGCAGATGGACAGGGGTGAACACTGAAGCTTTCTTT. The chain has TRBV6-5 and TRBJ1-1; 9 nucleotides align to TRBD1. CDR1 is MNHEY, CDR2 SVGAGI, per germline. The V gene end was trimmed by 6 bases and the J gene end by 0 bases; junction bases not matched to a gene: 2. The CDR3 spans 14 residues.

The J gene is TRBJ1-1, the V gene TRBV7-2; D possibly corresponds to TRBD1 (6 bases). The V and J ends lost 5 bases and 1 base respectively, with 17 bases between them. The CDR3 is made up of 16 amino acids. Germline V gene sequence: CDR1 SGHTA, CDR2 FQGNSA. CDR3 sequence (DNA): TGTGCCAGCAGCCCCCAGGCCCCGGGACAGAACACTGAAGCTTTCTTT. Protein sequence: CASSPQAPGQNTEAFF. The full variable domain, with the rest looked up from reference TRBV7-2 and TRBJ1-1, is GAGVSQSPSNKVTEKGKDVELRCDPISGHTALYWYRQSLGQGLEFLIYFQGNSAPDKSGLPSDRFSAERTGGSVSTLTIQRTQQEDSAVYLCASSPQAPGQNTEAFFGQGTRLTVV.

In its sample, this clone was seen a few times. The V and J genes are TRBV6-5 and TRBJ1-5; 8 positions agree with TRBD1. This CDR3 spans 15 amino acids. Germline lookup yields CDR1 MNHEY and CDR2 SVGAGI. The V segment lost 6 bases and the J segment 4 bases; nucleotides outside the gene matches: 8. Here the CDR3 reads CASSPGTGTNQPQHF. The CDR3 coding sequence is TGTGCCAGCAGCCCCGGGACAGGCACAAATCAGCCCCAGCATTTT.

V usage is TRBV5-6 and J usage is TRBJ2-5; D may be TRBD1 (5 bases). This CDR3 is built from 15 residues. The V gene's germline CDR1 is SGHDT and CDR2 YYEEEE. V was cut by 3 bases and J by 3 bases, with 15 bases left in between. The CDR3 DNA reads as TGTGCCAGCAGCTATTTTAGGGGAAGGGAAGAGACCCAGTACTTC. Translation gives CASSYFRGREETQYF.

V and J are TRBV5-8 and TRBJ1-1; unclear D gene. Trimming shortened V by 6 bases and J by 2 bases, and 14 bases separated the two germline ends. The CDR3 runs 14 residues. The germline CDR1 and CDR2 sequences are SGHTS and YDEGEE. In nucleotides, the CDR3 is TGTGCCAGCATCTTTAGGCAGACTAACACTGAAGCTTTCTTT. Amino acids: CASIFRQTNTEAFF. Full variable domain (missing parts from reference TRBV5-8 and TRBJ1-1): EAGVTQSPTHLIKTRGQQATLRCSPISGHTSVYWYQQALGLGLQFLLWYDEGEERNRGNFPPRFSGRQFPNYSSELNVNALELEDSALYLCASIFRQTNTEAFFGQGTRLTVV.